This note documents a single TCR beta chain sequence. Its antigen is not known. The timepoints at which blood was sampled were baseline, cycle 4 day 1, and cycle 7 day 1. The assay was immunoSEQ multiplex PCR, and TCRdb's table has in-frame clones only and misses some. The sample comprises over 55,000 clones, more than 85% of which are singletons, and 2.2% rests with the top ten. This sample is drawn from a study of OX40 agonist ivuxolimab in advanced cancers. Study summary: Allowance was made for prior anti-PD-1, anti-PD-L1 or anti-CTLA-4 therapy, and about 37% had some. Study-wide results and caveats: Low levels of normalized T-cell clonal expansion also appeared in some nonresponders. Clonal expansion from baseline to week 6 occurred in both CD4+ and CD8+ T cells.

V lost 3 bases, J lost 8 bases, and 26 bases lay in between. This CDR3 has 17 amino acids. Looked up from germline, CDR1 is SGHNT and CDR2 is YYREEE (reference sequence). Sequencing used CD4+ or CD8+ T cells sorted from blood, obtained in a trial of the OX40 agonist ivuxolimab. The receptor comes from an adult with an advanced solid tumor such as melanoma, head and neck, liver or kidney cancer. V and J are TRBV5-4 and TRBJ1-2; weak D call: TRBD1 (6 bases). The CDR3: CASSYYYREGAALGYTF. CDR3 nucleotide sequence: TGTGCCAGCAGCTATTACTACAGGGAAGGGGCTGCTTTGGGCTACACCTTC.